A selection of T cell receptor beta chains follows, all from one sample in a study of cytomegalovirus exposure and HLA in healthy donors. Measured with immunoSEQ multiplex PCR; TCRdb has only the in-frame clones, and not every one. The sample includes around 130,000 clones, 60% to 85% seen only once; the top ten take just over 1%. The specimen sequenced was PBMCs. The source of these receptors is a human donor in good health. Both conserved end residues are part of each CDR3. A D gene is named only where the DNA matches it firmly. Rows may omit the clone size; those that give it use once, few, many or a size class.

size	D	V	J	CDR3	DNA
once	-	TRBV2	TRBJ2-3	CASSGVTDDTQYF	TGTGCCAGCAGTGGGGTGACAGACGATACGCAGTATTTT
-	TRBD1	TRBV10-3	TRBJ2-7	CAISERQGPSSYEQYF	TGTGCCATCAGCGAAAGACAGGGGCCAAGCTCCTACGAGCAGTACTTC
-	-	TRBV6-1	TRBJ1-5	CASLRGGPQHF	TGTGCCAGCCTACGCGGAGGGCCCCAGCATTTT
few	-	TRBV9	TRBJ1-2	CASSVDSGIGGYTF	TGTGCCAGCAGCGTAGATTCAGGGATAGGGGGCTACACCTTC
few	TRBD1	TRBV4-2	TRBJ2-7	CASSQGPGQGGGEQYF	TGTGCCAGCAGCCAAGGGCCGGGACAGGGGGGAGGCGAGCAGTACTTC
-	TRBD1	TRBV6-6	TRBJ2-5	CASSATGEEQYF	TGTGCCAGCAGTGCTACAGGGGAAGAGCAGTACTTC
few	-	TRBV5-1	TRBJ2-3	CASSSSSTDTQYF	TGCGCCAGCAGTTCCTCTAGCACAGATACGCAGTATTTT
-	TRBD1	TRBV6-4	TRBJ2-3	CASSHRGRNTDTQYF	TGTGCCAGCAGTCACAGGGGGAGAAACACAGATACGCAGTATTTT
-	TRBD1	TRBV11-3	TRBJ2-5	CASSPGQGMETQYF	TGTGCCAGCAGCCCCGGACAGGGGATGGAGACCCAGTACTTC
-	TRBD1	TRBV7-9	TRBJ2-7	CSSSLQGGYEQYF	TGTTCCAGCAGCTTACAGGGGGGCTACGAGCAGTACTTC
few	-	TRBV7-9	TRBJ1-1	CASTTGGIVTEAFF	TGTGCCAGCACTACGGGGGGGATTGTGACTGAAGCTTTCTTT
-	TRBD1	TRBV7-9	TRBJ1-2	CASSFRDRYGYTF	TGTGCCAGCAGCTTCCGGGACAGATATGGCTACACCTTC
-	TRBD2	TRBV7-9	TRBJ2-1	CASLPGGAYNEQFF	TGTGCCAGCCTTCCGGGGGGGGCCTACAATGAGCAGTTCTTC
-	TRBD1	TRBV29-1	TRBJ2-3	CSVEMYGTGGADTQYF	TGCAGCGTTGAAATGTACGGGACAGGGGGCGCAGATACGCAGTATTTT
-	TRBD1	TRBV5-4	TRBJ2-1	CASNQQGGPFF	TGTGCCAGCAACCAACAGGGGGGTCCGTTCTTC
-	-	TRBV5-8	TRBJ1-1	CASSLLGLGSTEAFF	TGTGCCAGCAGCTTACTGGGGCTCGGCAGCACTGAAGCTTTCTTT
-	TRBD1	TRBV27	TRBJ2-3	CASTLTGGTDTQYF	TGTGCCAGCACCCTGACAGGGGGTACAGATACGCAGTATTTT
-	-	TRBV5-8	TRBJ1-2	CASSLGEGVGYGYTF	TGTGCCAGCAGCTTGGGGGAAGGGGTCGGCTATGGCTACACCTTC
-	-	TRBV28	TRBJ1-5	CASSFVGGYQPQHF	TGTGCCAGCAGTTTCGTGGGGGGATATCAGCCCCAGCATTTT
-	TRBD1	TRBV6-1	TRBJ1-6	CASSRAGGRNSPLHF	TGTGCCAGCAGTAGGGCAGGGGGCAGAAATTCACCCCTCCACTTT
-	-	TRBV4-1	TRBJ2-2	CATRQGGTGELFF	TGCGCCACCCGACAGGGAGGAACCGGGGAGCTGTTTTTT
once	-	TRBV6-5	TRBJ1-1	CASSYSNMNTEAFF	TGTGCCAGCAGTTACTCTAACATGAACACTGAAGCTTTCTTT